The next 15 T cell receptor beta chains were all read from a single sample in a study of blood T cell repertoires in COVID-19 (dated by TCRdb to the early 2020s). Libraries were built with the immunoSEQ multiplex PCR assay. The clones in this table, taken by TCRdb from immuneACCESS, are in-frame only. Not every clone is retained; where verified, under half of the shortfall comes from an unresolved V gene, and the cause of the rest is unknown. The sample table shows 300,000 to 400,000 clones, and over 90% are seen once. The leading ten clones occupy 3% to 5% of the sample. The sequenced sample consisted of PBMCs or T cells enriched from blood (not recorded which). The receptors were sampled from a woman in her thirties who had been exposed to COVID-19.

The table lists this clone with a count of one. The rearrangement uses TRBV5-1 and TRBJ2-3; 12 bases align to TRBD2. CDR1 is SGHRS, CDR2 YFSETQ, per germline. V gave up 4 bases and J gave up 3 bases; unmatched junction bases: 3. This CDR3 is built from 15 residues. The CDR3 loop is CASSPGLAGTDTQYF. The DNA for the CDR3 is TGCGCCAGCAGCCCTGGACTAGCGGGGACAGATACGCAGTATTTT.

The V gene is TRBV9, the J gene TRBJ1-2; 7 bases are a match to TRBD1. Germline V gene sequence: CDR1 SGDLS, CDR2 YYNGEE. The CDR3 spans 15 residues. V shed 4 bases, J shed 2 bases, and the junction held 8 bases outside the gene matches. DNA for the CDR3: TGTGCCAGCAGCACTCCGACAGGGCGGAACTATGGCTACACCTTC. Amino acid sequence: CASSTPTGRNYGYTF.

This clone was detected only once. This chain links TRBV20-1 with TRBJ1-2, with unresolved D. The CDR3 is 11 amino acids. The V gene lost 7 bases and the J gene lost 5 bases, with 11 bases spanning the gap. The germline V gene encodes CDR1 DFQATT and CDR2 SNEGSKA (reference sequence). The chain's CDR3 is CSVSLAYGYTF. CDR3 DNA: TGCAGTGTCTCCTTAGCTTATGGCTACACCTTC.

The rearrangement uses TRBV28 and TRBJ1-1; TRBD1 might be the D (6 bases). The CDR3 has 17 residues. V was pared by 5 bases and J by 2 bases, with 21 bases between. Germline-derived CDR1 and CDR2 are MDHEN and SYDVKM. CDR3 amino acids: CASSGISGTLENTEAFF. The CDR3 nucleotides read TGTGCCAGCAGTGGAATATCCGGGACACTAGAAAACACTGAAGCTTTCTTT.

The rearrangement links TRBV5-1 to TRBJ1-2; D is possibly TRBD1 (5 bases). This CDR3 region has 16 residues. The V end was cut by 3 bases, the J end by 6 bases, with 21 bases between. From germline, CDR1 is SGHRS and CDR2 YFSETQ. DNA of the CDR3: TGCGCCAGCAGCTCAGAAGCCGGGACGGGAGTCAATGGCTACACCTTC. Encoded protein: CASSSEAGTGVNGYTF.

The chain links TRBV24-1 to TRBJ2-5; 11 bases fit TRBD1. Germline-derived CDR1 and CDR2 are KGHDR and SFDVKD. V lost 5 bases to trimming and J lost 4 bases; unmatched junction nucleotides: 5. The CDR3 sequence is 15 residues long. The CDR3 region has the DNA TGTGCCACCAGTGGGACAGGGGGCGGTGGAGAGACCCAGTACTTC. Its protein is CATSGTGGGGETQYF.

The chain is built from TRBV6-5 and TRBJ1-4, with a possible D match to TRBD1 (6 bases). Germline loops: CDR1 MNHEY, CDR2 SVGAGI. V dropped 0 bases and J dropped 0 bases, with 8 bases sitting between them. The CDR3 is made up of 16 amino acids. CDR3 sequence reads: CASSYSGGPTNEKLFF. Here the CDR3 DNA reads TGTGCCAGCAGTTACTCGGGGGGGCCAACTAATGAAAAACTGTTTTTT.

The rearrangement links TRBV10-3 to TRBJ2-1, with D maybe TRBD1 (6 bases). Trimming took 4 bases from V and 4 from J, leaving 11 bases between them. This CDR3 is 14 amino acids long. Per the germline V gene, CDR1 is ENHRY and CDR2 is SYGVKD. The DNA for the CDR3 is TGTGCCATCAGTGGACAGGTGGGGTACAATGAGCAGTTCTTC. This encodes CAISGQVGYNEQFF.

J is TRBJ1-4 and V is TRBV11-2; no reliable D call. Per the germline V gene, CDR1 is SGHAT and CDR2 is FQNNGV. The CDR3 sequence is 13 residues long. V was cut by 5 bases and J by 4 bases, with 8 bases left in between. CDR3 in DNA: TGTGCCAGCAGCCCTTCGTTTAATGAAAAACTGTTTTTT. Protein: CASSPSFNEKLFF.

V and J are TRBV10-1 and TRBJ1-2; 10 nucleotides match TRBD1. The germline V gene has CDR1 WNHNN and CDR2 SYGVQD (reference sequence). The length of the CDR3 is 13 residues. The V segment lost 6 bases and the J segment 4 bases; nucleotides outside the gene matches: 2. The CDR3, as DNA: TGCGCCAGCAGCAGGGACAGGGGCTATGGCTACACCTTC. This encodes CASSRDRGYGYTF.

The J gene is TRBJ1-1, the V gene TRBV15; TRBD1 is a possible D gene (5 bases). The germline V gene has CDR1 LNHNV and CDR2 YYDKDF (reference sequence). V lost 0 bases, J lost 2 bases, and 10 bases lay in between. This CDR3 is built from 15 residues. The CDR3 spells CATSRDQGYNTEAFF. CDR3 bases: TGTGCCACCAGCAGAGATCAGGGATACAACACTGAAGCTTTCTTT.

The chain's CDR3 is CASSSFAGYSYNEQFF. The CDR3 coding sequence is TGTGCCAGCAGTTCTTTCGCGGGGTACTCCTACAATGAGCAGTTCTTC. This chain links TRBV7-6 with TRBJ2-1; the D gene is possibly TRBD2 (6 bases). This CDR3 is 16 amino acids long. Germline V gene lookup returns CDR1 SGHVS and CDR2 FNYEAQ. The V gene lost 6 bases and the J gene lost 0 bases, with 15 bases spanning the gap.

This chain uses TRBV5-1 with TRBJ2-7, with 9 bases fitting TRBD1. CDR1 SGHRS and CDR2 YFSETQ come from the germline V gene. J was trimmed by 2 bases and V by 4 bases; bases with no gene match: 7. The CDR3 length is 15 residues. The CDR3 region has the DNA TGCGCCAGCAGCGCTTCCAGACAGGGGGCCTACGAGCAGTACTTC. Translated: CASSASRQGAYEQYF.

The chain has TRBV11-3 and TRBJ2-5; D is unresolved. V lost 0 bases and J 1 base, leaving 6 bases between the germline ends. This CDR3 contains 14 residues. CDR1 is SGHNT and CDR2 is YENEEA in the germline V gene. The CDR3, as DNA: TGTGCCAGCAGCTTAGATGGCCGCCAAGAGACCCAGTACTTC. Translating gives CASSLDGRQETQYF.

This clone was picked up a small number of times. In nucleotides, the CDR3 is TGTGCCAGTTCAACGGGAGCGAACACTGAAGCTTTCTTT. Its protein is CASSTGANTEAFF. The chain links TRBV19 to TRBJ1-1; D remains unclear. The CDR3 is 13 amino acids. Germline V CDR1 and CDR2: LNHDA, SQIVND (reference sequence). V lost 8 bases, J lost 1 base, and 11 bases lay in between.